This TCR beta chain was found in a study of blood T cell repertoires in COVID-19. Study summary: Acute and convalescent COVID-19 specimens originated in the United States, Italy and Spain. T cells, B-cell-depleted T cells, or PBMCs supplied cDNA or gDNA.

The CDR3 runs to 15 residues. Trimming took off 0 bases at V and 4 bases at J, with 11 bases between the two ends. Germline V gene lookup returns CDR1 SGDLS and CDR2 YYNGEE. In the original processing: Cell counts per sample came from amplifying reference gene primers. TCRdb's copy holds only in-frame clones and misses some; the assay was immunoSEQ multiplex PCR. Clonal size and the V and J genes are those of that table, whereas D and trimming came from the DNA. This sample has about 69,000 clones, with roughly nine tenths found just once. This clone was detected only a few times. The receptor's source is a woman in her fifties or sixties with active COVID-19. Input material: peripheral blood. The chain links TRBV9 to TRBJ1-5; tentatively, D is TRBD1 (6 bases). This CDR3 is CASSVGGQPNQPQHF. CDR3 bases: TGTGCCAGCAGCGTAGGTGGACAGCCTAATCAGCCCCAGCATTTT.